This TCR beta chain stems from a study of CD8 T cells in ankylosing spondylitis. The CDR3 contains 14 residues. Germline V gene data show CDR1 as MNHEY and CDR2 as SVGEGT. Trimming cost V 2 bases and J 6 bases, with 14 bases left between them. Study outcomes and limitations: Disease-linked clones had a CD8+ phenotype and relatively low frequency in peripheral blood. Some of these motif variants have turned up before, in reports on reactive arthritis synovial fluid and blood. The study looked at matched synovial fluid samples from ankylosing spondylitis patients. Disease-linked clones were reported to be significantly enriched there. For ankylosing spondylitis blood, a TCR beta motif of seven to nine highly homologous variants appeared characteristic.

Each TCR beta library was made by quantitative 5'-RACE that incorporated molecular barcodes. TCRdb called the 5' RACE reads again in MiXCR, with one record for every CDR3 protein. The repertoire has around 390,000 distinct CDR3 sequences, under 25% of them found once; the top ten carry about 16%. This clonotype has more than one count but fewer than ten. Its specificity is unknown. The sequence derives from a male donor with ankylosing spondylitis. The sample comprised blood, either unsorted or a sorted T cell fraction (not recorded which). The chain combines TRBV6-2 or TRBV6-3 with TRBJ2-7; either TRBD1 or TRBD2 may fit D (5 bases each). CDR3 nucleotide sequence: TGTGCCAGCAGTTACACCTTCGGGGCTCCCGAGCAGTACTTC. Translated, it gives CASSYTFGAPEQYF.